This T cell receptor (gamma chain) is from a study of gamma delta lymphoproliferative disorders and STAT genes. Study-wide background: The LymphoTrack Dx TCRG Assay amplified gamma chains from at least 50 ng of genomic DNA. For the delta chain, EuroClonality-NGS standard procedure was applied.

Sequencing used genomic DNA taken from PBMCs of patients and controls. Trimming removed 4 bases from V and 7 bases from J; junction bases left unmatched: 13. The CDR3 sequence is 14 residues long. The V gene's germline CDR1 is GITISATS and CDR2 ISYDGTV (reference sequence). This clone has at least ten counts. Its cognate antigen is unknown. Study-level findings and limits: Control T cells likely spanned varied maturation stages, whereas leukemic cells were skewed toward terminal effectors.

TCRdb fed the multiplex PCR reads to CATT. The table lists 4,000 to 4,500 gamma-chain clones, roughly 7% of them singletons. The sequenced sample was blood. The chain joins TRGV9 to TRGJ1 or TRGJ2. TCRdb lists no J gene, so it was determined here by aligning the DNA to germline. The receptor comes from a human donor in good health. CDR3 residues: CALWDPDGSYKKLF. CDR3 coding DNA: TGTGCCTTGTGGGACCCAGACGGTTCCTATAAGAAACTCTTT.